This T cell receptor beta chain was sequenced during a study of blood T cell repertoires in COVID-19. Study overall: Acute and convalescent COVID-19 specimens originated in the United States, Italy and Spain. Sources were T cells, B-cell-depleted T cells, or PBMCs; the material itself was cDNA or gDNA.

Produced via immunoSEQ multiplex PCR; TCRdb's table is partial and in-frame only. The sample consists of about 250,000 clones, 84% of them appearing once. The CDR3 loop spans 16 amino acids. Germline CDR1 MNHNS, CDR2 SASEGT. After removal of 4 bases from V and 6 bases from J, the junction contained 11 bases not matched to a gene. This receptor was taken from a woman in her 40s who had recovered from COVID-19. V gene TRBV6-1 combines with J gene TRBJ2-3; TRBD2 aligns across 9 bases. Specimen: peripheral blood. The DNA for the CDR3 is TGTGCCAGCAGTGTACTAGCGGGTCCAAGCAGGGATACGCAGTATTTT. Translated, it gives CASSVLAGPSRDTQYF.